One and the same sample provided the 23 T cell receptor beta chains below, sequenced in a study of blood T cell repertoires in COVID-19. Using immunoSEQ multiplex PCR, the repertoire was profiled, and TCRdb retains in-frame clones only, with some absent. The table shows more than 50,000 clones, with roughly 77% occurring only once. Sample: peripheral blood. These receptor sequences come from a human donor in a cohort sampled during active COVID-19.

The V and J genes are TRBV10-3 and TRBJ1-2; no definite D call. Trimming pared 4 bases from V and 10 bases from J, leaving 19 bases between. The CDR3 covers 14 residues. Germline V gives CDR1 ENHRY, CDR2 SYGVKD. The CDR3 DNA follows: TGTGCCATCAGTGGGATTTCCAGGTCCGCTGACTACACCTTC. Protein sequence: CAISGISRSADYTF.

The J gene is TRBJ2-6, the V gene TRBV9, with 10 bases identical to TRBD1. CDR3 length: 18 residues. The V and J ends lost 4 bases and 0 bases, in that order; junction bases with no gene match: 7. Germline CDR1 is SGDLS and CDR2 is YYNGEE. CDR3 bases: TGTGCCAGCAGCCCGGGGACAGGGGCCAGCTCTGGGGCCAACGTCCTGACTTTC. Its protein product is CASSPGTGASSGANVLTF.

The rearrangement joins TRBV4-1 to TRBJ1-3; 7 bases are a match to TRBD1. With 0 bases clipped from V and 4 bases from J, the junction kept 9 bases outside the gene matches. Germline V gene data show CDR1 as MGHRA and CDR2 as YSYEKL. The CDR3 consists of 17 residues. CDR3 protein: CASSQELGQVGGNTIYF. The CDR3, as DNA: TGCGCCAGCAGCCAAGAACTTGGACAGGTGGGGGGAAACACCATATATTTT.

This sequence joins TRBV19 and TRBJ1-1, with D perhaps matching TRBD1 (5 bases). Trimming took off 6 bases at V and 1 base at J, with 15 bases between the two ends. Per germline, CDR1 LNHDA and CDR2 SQIVND (reference sequence). The CDR3 is made up of 15 amino acids. CDR3 nucleotide sequence: TGTGCCAGTAGACGCCAAGGGGAGGCGAACACTGAAGCTTTCTTT. Encoded protein: CASRRQGEANTEAFF.

The CDR3 nucleotides are TGTGCCATCAGTGAGGGGCAGGCGTACACAGATACGCAGTATTTT. Protein: CAISEGQAYTDTQYF. The rearrangement joins TRBV10-3 to TRBJ2-3; no clear D gene. Germline V lookup: CDR1 ENHRY, CDR2 SYGVKD. The CDR3 has 15 residues. Trimming stripped 2 bases from V and 2 bases from J, with 11 bases between.

The V gene is TRBV9, the J gene TRBJ2-2, with a tentative D call TRBD2 (5 bases). The CDR3 loop spans 16 amino acids. Germline V gives CDR1 SGDLS, CDR2 YYNGEE. Trimming took 0 bases from V and 1 from J, leaving 10 bases between them. As DNA, the CDR3 is TGTGCCAGCAGCGTAGCTGTGGGAGTGAACACCGGGGAGCTGTTTTTT. It codes for CASSVAVGVNTGELFF.

In the case of this clone: Other DNA sequences in this sample translate to the same CDR3. The chain is built from TRBV28 and TRBJ1-5, with D hard to call. V lost 4 bases and J lost 5, with 3 bases in between. Germline CDR1 MDHEN, CDR2 SYDVKM. This CDR3 is 11 amino acids long. This chain's CDR3 is CASSSYQPQHF. The CDR3 DNA is TGTGCCAGCAGTTCCTATCAGCCCCAGCATTTT.

The V call is TRBV7-8, the J call TRBJ2-1, with D tentatively TRBD1 (5 bases). The CDR3 runs 16 residues. Trimming removed 5 bases from V and 4 bases from J, with 18 bases in between. The germline V gene has CDR1 SGHVS and CDR2 FQNEAQ. The CDR3 is CASSRQGMLVYNEQFF. In DNA, the CDR3 is TGTGCCAGCAGCCGCCAGGGAATGCTGGTTTACAATGAGCAGTTCTTC.

V usage is TRBV15 and J usage is TRBJ2-7; the D gene is possibly TRBD1 (5 bases). The CDR3 spans 14 residues. The V end was cut by 5 bases, the J end by 7 bases, with 18 bases between. CDR1 is LNHNV and CDR2 is YYDKDF in the germline V gene (reference sequence). The CDR3 sequence is CATSDGHSYGEQYF. The DNA for the CDR3 is TGTGCCACCAGCGATGGACACTCGTATGGGGAGCAGTACTTC.

The chain couples TRBV4-1 to TRBJ2-7; 9 bases are shared with TRBD1. Unmatched junction bases numbered 2, after V lost 2 bases and J lost 3 bases. Germline assignment: CDR1 MGHRA and CDR2 YSYEKL. The CDR3 runs 14 residues. As DNA, the CDR3 is TGCGCCAGCAGCCAACGACAGGGGGGCTACGAGCAGTACTTC. Encoded protein: CASSQRQGGYEQYF.

This chain connects TRBV5-8 to TRBJ1-6; possible D gene TRBD1, 6 bases. There are 14 residues in the CDR3. The germline V and J ends were trimmed by 5 bases and 5 bases, with 11 bases remaining between them. Per the germline V gene, CDR1 is SGHTS and CDR2 is YDEGEE. The CDR3 coding sequence is TGTGCCAGCAGGGGGGCGGCCGATAATTCACCCCTCCACTTT. As protein: CASRGAADNSPLHF. Based on the CDR3 plus reference TRBV5-8 and TRBJ1-6, the full variable domain is EAGVTQSPTHLIKTRGQQATLRCSPISGHTSVYWYQQALGLGLQFLLWYDEGEERNRGNFPPRFSGRQFPNYSSELNVNALELEDSALYLCASRGAADNSPLHFGNGTRLTVT.

The rearrangement uses TRBV7-2 and TRBJ2-7, with D perhaps matching TRBD1 (6 bases). The CDR3 has 14 amino acids. Trimming shortened V by 4 bases and J by 2 bases, and 12 bases separated the two germline ends. CDR1 is SGHTA and CDR2 is FQGNSA in the germline V gene. Here the CDR3 DNA reads TGTGCCAGCAGCTATGGACAGACCACCTACGAGCAGTACTTC. It codes for CASSYGQTTYEQYF.

This clone has just a few counts. This chain uses TRBV9 with TRBJ2-7; D gene ambiguous. Looked up from germline, CDR1 is SGDLS and CDR2 is YYNGEE. With 0 bases removed from V and 7 bases from J, the gap between germline ends came to 11 bases. This CDR3 region has 13 residues. In nucleotides, the CDR3 is TGTGCCAGCAGCGTAGGTCCGGGTATGGAGCAGTACTTC. Its protein product is CASSVGPGMEQYF. Full variable domain (missing parts from reference TRBV9 and TRBJ2-7): DSGVTQTPKHLITATGQRVTLRCSPRSGDLSVYWYQQSLDQGLQFLIQYYNGEERAKGNILERFSAQQFPDLHSELNLSSLELGDSALYFCASSVGPGMEQYFGPGTRLTVT.

The genes are TRBV20-1 and TRBJ2-7, with 11 bases fitting TRBD2. Trimming took 3 bases from V and 6 from J; bases not matched to a gene: 4. CDR1 and CDR2 from the germline V gene are DFQATT and SNEGSKA (reference sequence). The CDR3 is made up of 13 amino acids. Written as DNA, the CDR3 is TGCAGTGCTAGTACTAGCGGGAGATCCGAGCAGTACTTC. Amino acids: CSASTSGRSEQYF.

The V gene is TRBV6-5, the J gene TRBJ1-2; D unclear. The CDR3 sequence is 14 residues long. Trimming took 4 bases from V and 4 from J, leaving 13 bases between them. CDR1 is MNHEY and CDR2 is SVGAGI in the germline V gene. CDR3 bases: TGTGCCAGCAGTTTCCGGTCGTCACGCTATGGCTACACCTTC. It specifies CASSFRSSRYGYTF.

This clone was counted only a few times. This chain connects TRBV5-1 to TRBJ2-7; TRBD1 matches at 10 bases. CDR1 and CDR2 (germline): SGHRS, YFSETQ. This CDR3 region has 16 residues. V lost 0 bases to trimming and J lost 3 bases; unmatched junction nucleotides: 6. CDR3: CASSLVAGQGFYEQYF. DNA for the CDR3: TGCGCCAGCAGCTTGGTGGCGGGACAGGGGTTCTACGAGCAGTACTTC.

The V gene is TRBV3-1 (or the pseudogene TRBV3-2), the J gene TRBJ2-7, with TRBD2 identical over 10 bases. This CDR3 region has 18 residues. Germline CDR1 is LGHDT and CDR2 is YNNKEL (reference sequence). Trimming at V came to 2 bases and at J to 6 bases, leaving 16 bases not matched to a gene. CDR3 residues: CASSQPTSGTRFGREQYF. CDR3 coding DNA: TGTGCCAGCAGCCAACCCACTAGCGGGACTAGGTTTGGTCGCGAGCAGTACTTC.

The rearrangement uses TRBV5-6 and TRBJ1-1, with D possibly TRBD1 on 5 matching bases. The germline CDR1 and CDR2 sequences are SGHDT and YYEEEE. There are 15 residues in the CDR3. V lost 0 bases to trimming and J lost 3 bases, with 12 bases between them. DNA of the CDR3: TGTGCCAGCAGCTTGGGGCAGGGAGGCTACACTGAAGCTTTCTTT. Translation gives CASSLGQGGYTEAFF.

The V call is TRBV2, the J call TRBJ1-1, with D possibly matching TRBD1 (5 bases). The germline gives CDR1 SNHLY, CDR2 FYNNEI. Between the trimmed V and J ends, which lost 8 bases and 4 bases, there was a span of 14 bases. There are 13 residues in the CDR3. CDR3 region: CASLLGGATEAFF. The CDR3, as DNA: TGTGCCAGCCTTTTGGGAGGGGCCACTGAAGCTTTCTTT.

The V and J genes are TRBV5-8 and TRBJ1-4; possibly TRBD1 for D (5 bases). The CDR3 has 14 residues. The V gene's germline CDR1 is SGHTS and CDR2 YDEGEE. The V end lost 6 bases, the J end lost 4 bases, and 13 bases lay between the germline ends. The CDR3 region is CASNLADSNEKLFF. As DNA, the CDR3 is TGTGCCAGCAACCTTGCCGACAGTAATGAAAAACTGTTTTTT.

V is TRBV29-1 and J is TRBJ1-4; 11 bases fit TRBD1. CDR3 length equals 20 residues. V lost 7 bases to trimming and J lost 8 bases; unmatched junction nucleotides: 27. CDR1 and CDR2 from the germline V gene are SQVTM and ANQGSEA. The DNA of the CDR3 is TGCAGCGCCCGAGGAAATAGGTCCAATAGGACAGGGGGCACGCAAGAAAAACTGTTTTTT. Protein product: CSARGNRSNRTGGTQEKLFF.

The CDR3 DNA is TGTGCCAGCAGCCCCAGACAGGGGGCGTCCTACGAGCAGTACTTC. Protein: CASSPRQGASYEQYF. This chain connects TRBV7-2 to TRBJ2-7, with 10 bases aligning to TRBD1. The CDR3 runs to 15 residues. J lost 1 base, V lost 5 bases, and 5 bases had no gene match. Looked up from germline, CDR1 is SGHTA and CDR2 is FQGNSA.

This clone was counted a single time. The V and J genes are TRBV28 and TRBJ1-2, with D unresolved. Germline-derived CDR1 and CDR2 are MDHEN and SYDVKM. CDR3 size: 13 residues. Deletions cut 3 bases from V and 3 bases from J, with 8 bases between. The CDR3 nucleotides are TGTGCCAGCAGTTTCGGGGAGCACTATGGCTACACCTTC. Protein product: CASSFGEHYGYTF.